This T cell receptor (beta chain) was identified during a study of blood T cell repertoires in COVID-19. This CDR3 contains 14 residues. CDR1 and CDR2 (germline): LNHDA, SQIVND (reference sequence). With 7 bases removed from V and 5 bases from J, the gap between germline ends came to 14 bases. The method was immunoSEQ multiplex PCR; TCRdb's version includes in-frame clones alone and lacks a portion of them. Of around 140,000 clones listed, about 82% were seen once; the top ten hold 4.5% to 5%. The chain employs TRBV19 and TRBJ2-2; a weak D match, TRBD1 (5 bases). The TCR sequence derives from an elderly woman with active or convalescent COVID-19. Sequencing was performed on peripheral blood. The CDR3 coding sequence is TGTGCCAGTATTAAGTCTAGGGGTACCGGGGAGCTGTTTTTT. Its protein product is CASIKSRGTGELFF.